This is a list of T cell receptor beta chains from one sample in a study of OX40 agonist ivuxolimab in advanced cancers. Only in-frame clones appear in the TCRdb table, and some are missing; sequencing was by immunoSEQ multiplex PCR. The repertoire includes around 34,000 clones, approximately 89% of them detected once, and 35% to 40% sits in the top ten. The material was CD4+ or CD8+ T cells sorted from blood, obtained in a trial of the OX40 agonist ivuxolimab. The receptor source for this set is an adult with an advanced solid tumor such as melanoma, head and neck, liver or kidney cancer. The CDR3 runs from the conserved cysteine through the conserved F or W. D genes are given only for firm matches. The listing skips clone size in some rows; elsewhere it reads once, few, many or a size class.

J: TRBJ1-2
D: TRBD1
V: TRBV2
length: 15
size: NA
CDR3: CASSEWDREDYGYTF
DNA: TGTGCTAGCAGTGAATGGGACAGGGAGGACTATGGCTACACCTTC

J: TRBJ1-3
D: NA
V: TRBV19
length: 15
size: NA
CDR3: CASSPEGGGGNTIYF
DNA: TGTGCCAGTAGTCCGGAGGGGGGAGGTGGAAACACCATATATTTT

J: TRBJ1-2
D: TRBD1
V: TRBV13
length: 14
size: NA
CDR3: CASSFEQGSRGYTF
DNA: TGTGCCAGCAGCTTTGAACAGGGGAGTCGTGGCTACACCTTC

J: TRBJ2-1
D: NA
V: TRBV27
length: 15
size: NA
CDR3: CASSPDGSSYNEQFF
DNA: TGTGCCAGCAGTCCCGACGGCAGCTCCTACAATGAGCAGTTCTTC

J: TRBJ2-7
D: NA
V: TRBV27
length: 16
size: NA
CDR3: CASSLEGAGSPYEQYF
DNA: TGTGCCAGCAGTTTAGAAGGGGCAGGGTCCCCCTACGAGCAGTACTTC

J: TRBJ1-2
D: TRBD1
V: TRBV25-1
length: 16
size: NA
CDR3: CASSEETGSPRRGYTF
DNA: TGTGCCAGCAGTGAAGAGACAGGGTCCCCAAGGAGGGGCTACACCTTC

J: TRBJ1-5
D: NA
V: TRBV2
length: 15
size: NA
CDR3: CASRGRWDSNQPQHF
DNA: TGTGCCAGCAGGGGGAGGTGGGATAGCAATCAGCCCCAGCATTTT

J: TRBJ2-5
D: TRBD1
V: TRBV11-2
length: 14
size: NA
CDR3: CASSFDRAQETQYF
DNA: TGTGCCAGCAGCTTTGACAGGGCCCAAGAGACCCAGTACTTC

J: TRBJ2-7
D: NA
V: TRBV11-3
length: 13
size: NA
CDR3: CASSLNSYYEQYF
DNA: TGTGCCAGCAGCTTAAACAGCTACTACGAGCAGTACTTC

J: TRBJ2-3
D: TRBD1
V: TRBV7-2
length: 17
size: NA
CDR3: CASSLGGQGGRTDTQYF
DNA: TGTGCCAGCAGCTTAGGAGGACAGGGTGGACGCACAGATACGCAGTATTTT

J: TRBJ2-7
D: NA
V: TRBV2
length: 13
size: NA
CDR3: CASMSFLDYEQYF
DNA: TGTGCCAGCATGTCGTTTTTGGACTACGAGCAGTACTTC

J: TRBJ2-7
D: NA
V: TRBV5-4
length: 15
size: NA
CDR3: CASSQDRGATYEQYF
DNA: TGTGCCAGCAGCCAAGATAGGGGGGCCACCTACGAGCAGTACTTC

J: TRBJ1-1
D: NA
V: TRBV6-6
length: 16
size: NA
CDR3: CASSSSGGALNTEAFF
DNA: TGTGCCAGCAGCTCCTCCGGAGGGGCCCTGAACACTGAAGCTTTCTTT

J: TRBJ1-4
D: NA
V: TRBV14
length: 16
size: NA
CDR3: CASSQDPGTVDEKLFF
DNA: TGTGCCAGCAGCCAAGACCCCGGGACGGTGGATGAAAAACTGTTTTTT

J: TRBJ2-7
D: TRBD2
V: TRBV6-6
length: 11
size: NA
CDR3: CAAGGAGEQYF
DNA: TGTGCCGCGGGGGGAGCAGGCGAGCAGTACTTC

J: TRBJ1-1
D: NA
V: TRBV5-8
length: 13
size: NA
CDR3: CASSLKGYTEAFF
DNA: TGTGCCAGCAGCTTGAAGGGATACACTGAAGCTTTCTTT

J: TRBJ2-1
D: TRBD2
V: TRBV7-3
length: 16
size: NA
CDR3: CASSPYGGGIGNEQFF
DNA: TGTGCCAGCAGCCCTTATGGGGGAGGGATCGGCAATGAGCAGTTCTTC

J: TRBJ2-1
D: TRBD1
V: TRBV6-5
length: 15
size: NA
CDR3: CASSTRDRGHNEQFF
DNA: TGTGCCAGCAGTACCCGGGACAGGGGGCACAATGAGCAGTTCTTC

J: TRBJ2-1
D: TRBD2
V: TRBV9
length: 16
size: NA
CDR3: CASSSRLAGGYNEQFF
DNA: TGTGCCAGCAGCTCCAGATTAGCGGGAGGGTACAATGAGCAGTTCTTC

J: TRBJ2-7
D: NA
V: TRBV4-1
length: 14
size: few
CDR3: CASSLQGGLSEQYF
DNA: TGCGCCAGCAGCCTCCAGGGGGGACTAAGCGAGCAGTACTTC

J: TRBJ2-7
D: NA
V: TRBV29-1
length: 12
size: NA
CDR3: CSVEDSGYEQYF
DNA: TGCAGCGTTGAAGATTCAGGGTACGAGCAGTACTTC

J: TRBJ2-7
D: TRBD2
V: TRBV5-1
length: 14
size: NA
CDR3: CASSATSGVYEQYF
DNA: TGCGCCAGCAGTGCGACTAGCGGGGTTTACGAGCAGTACTTC

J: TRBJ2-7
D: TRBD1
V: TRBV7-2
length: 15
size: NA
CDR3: CASSLSPGTGYEQYF
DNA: TGTGCCAGCAGCTTAAGTCCCGGGACAGGGTACGAGCAGTACTTC

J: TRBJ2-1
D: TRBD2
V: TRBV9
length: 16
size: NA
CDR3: CASSVGSSGSFNEQFF
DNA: TGTGCCAGCAGCGTAGGGAGTAGCGGGAGTTTCAATGAGCAGTTCTTC

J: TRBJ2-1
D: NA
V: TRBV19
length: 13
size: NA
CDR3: CASEGDLYNEQFF
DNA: TGTGCCAGTGAGGGGGACCTATACAATGAGCAGTTCTTC

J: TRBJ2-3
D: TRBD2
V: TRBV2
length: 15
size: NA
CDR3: CASSETSGGLWAGYF
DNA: TGTGCCAGCAGTGAGACTAGCGGGGGCCTCTGGGCGGGTTATTTT

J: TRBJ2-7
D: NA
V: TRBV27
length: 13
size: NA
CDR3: CASSLSIGYEQYF
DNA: TGTGCCAGCAGTTTATCGATCGGGTACGAGCAGTACTTC

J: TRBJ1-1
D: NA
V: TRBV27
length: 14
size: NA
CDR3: CASSLQGMNTEAFF
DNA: TGTGCCAGCAGTTTACAGGGGATGAACACTGAAGCTTTCTTT